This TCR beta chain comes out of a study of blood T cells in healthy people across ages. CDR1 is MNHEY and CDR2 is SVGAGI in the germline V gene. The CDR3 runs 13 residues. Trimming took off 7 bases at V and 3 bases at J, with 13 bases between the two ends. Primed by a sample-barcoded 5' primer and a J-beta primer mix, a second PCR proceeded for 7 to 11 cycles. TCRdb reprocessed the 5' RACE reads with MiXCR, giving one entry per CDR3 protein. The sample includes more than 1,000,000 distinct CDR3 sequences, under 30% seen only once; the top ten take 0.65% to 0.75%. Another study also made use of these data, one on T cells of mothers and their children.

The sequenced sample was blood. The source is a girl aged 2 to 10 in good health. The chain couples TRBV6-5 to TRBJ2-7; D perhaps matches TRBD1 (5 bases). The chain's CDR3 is CASMVGQHYEQYF. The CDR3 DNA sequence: TGTGCCAGCATGGTGGGGCAGCACTACGAGCAGTACTTC.